These 30 T cell receptor beta chains were all obtained from the same sample, sequenced in a study of T cells in narcolepsy. Sequenced by immunoSEQ multiplex PCR; TCRdb stores in-frame clones only, minus some. The sample has fewer than 40,000 clones; less than 85% are singletons. The material sequenced was CD45RA- memory CD4+ T cells from PBMCs. These receptors all stem from a human donor with narcolepsy.

The J gene is TRBJ2-5, the V gene TRBV5-1; no definite D call. V was shortened by 3 bases and J by 2 bases, with 8 bases between the two germline ends. Germline-derived CDR1 and CDR2 are SGHRS and YFSETQ. This CDR3 is 13 amino acids long. The CDR3 loop reads CASSSLVQETQYF. As DNA, the CDR3 is TGCGCCAGCAGCTCGCTGGTTCAAGAGACCCAGTACTTC.

This clone was picked up a small number of times. The J gene is TRBJ1-1, the V gene TRBV19; 9 bases map to TRBD1. CDR1 and CDR2 (germline): LNHDA, SQIVND (reference sequence). V lost 4 bases and J lost 0; bases outside the gene matches: 9. The CDR3 extends over 17 amino acids. CDR3 in amino acids: CASSNIPGQGLNTEAFF. The CDR3, as DNA: TGTGCCAGTAGTAATATACCGGGACAGGGCTTGAACACTGAAGCTTTCTTT.

The genes are TRBV28 and TRBJ1-3, with D uncertain. Germline CDR1 is MDHEN and CDR2 is SYDVKM. CDR3 length equals 16 residues. V dropped 4 bases and J dropped 0 bases, with 13 bases sitting between them. CDR3 nucleotides: TGTGCCAGCAGTTCTCCGGGCGGGAGCTCTGGAAACACCATATATTTT. Protein product: CASSSPGGSSGNTIYF.

This clone was counted once. The chain carries TRBV28 and TRBJ2-5, with D unresolved. The DNA matches TRBJ2-7 better at its end, which makes the J call doubtful. Germline values: CDR1 MDHEN, CDR2 SYDVKM. The CDR3 length is 12 residues. This CDR3 is CASSLRAYEQYF. The CDR3 nucleotides read TGTGCCAGCAGTTTAAGGGCCTACGAGCAGTACTTC.

Only a few counts were recorded for this clone. The chain combines TRBV5-6 with TRBJ1-1, with D uncertain. Per the germline V gene, CDR1 is SGHDT and CDR2 is YYEEEE. There are 13 residues in the CDR3. The V end lost 5 bases, the J end lost 2 bases, and 10 bases lay between the germline ends. The CDR3 coding sequence is TGTGCCAGCAGTGACGGATTTAACACTGAAGCTTTCTTT. Protein: CASSDGFNTEAFF. Full variable domain (outside the CDR3, taken from reference TRBV5-6 and TRBJ1-1): DAGVTQSPTHLIKTRGQQVTLRCSPKSGHDTVSWYQQALGQGPQFIFQYYEEEERQRGNFPDRFSGHQFPNYSSELNVNALLLGDSALYLCASSDGFNTEAFFGQGTRLTVV.

The V call is TRBV7-6, the J call TRBJ2-7, with 8 bases lining up with TRBD1. In germline, CDR1 is SGHVS, CDR2 FNYEAQ. The CDR3 is 14 residues long. V was clipped by 3 bases and J by 1 base; unmatched bases: 2. The CDR3 DNA follows: TGTGCCAGCAGCTTGAACAGGGGGTCCTACGAGCAGTACTTC. The encoded protein is CASSLNRGSYEQYF.

The sample holds a few counts of this clone. This sample also contains other DNA sequences that code for the same CDR3. This sequence joins TRBV9 and TRBJ2-2, with TRBD1 as a possible D gene (6 bases). This CDR3 has 14 residues. Germline-derived CDR1 and CDR2 are SGDLS and YYNGEE. V shed 0 bases and J shed 5 bases, with 8 bases lying between them. Here the CDR3 DNA reads TGTGCCAGCAGCGTAGGGGGGCGGACCGGGGAGCTGTTTTTT. Translating it yields CASSVGGRTGELFF.

The chain joins TRBV28 to TRBJ1-4; D gene ambiguous. The V and J ends lost 5 bases and 6 bases respectively, with 13 bases between them. The CDR3 extends over 14 amino acids. Germline V lookup: CDR1 MDHEN, CDR2 SYDVKM. The CDR3 nucleotides are TGTGCCAGCAGTCTACAGCCAGAGTATGAAAAACTGTTTTTT. Translated: CASSLQPEYEKLFF.

The rearrangement uses TRBV11-2 and TRBJ2-4; D ambiguous. This CDR3 has 14 residues. V was pared by 4 bases and J by 1 base, with 8 bases between. Germline values: CDR1 SGHAT, CDR2 FQNNGV. This CDR3 reads CASSSRLAKNIQYF. DNA of the CDR3: TGTGCCAGCAGCTCACGTTTGGCCAAAAACATTCAGTACTTC.

V is TRBV7-9 and J is TRBJ2-2; D is unresolved. CDR3 length equals 11 residues. Per germline, CDR1 SEHNR and CDR2 FQNEAQ (reference sequence). Between the trimmed V and J ends, which lost 3 bases and 4 bases, there was a span of 0 bases. The chain's CDR3 is CASSFTGELFF. CDR3 bases: TGTGCCAGCAGCTTCACCGGGGAGCTGTTTTTT.

To note about this clone: A junction boundary mismatches the germline segment, possibly from a read error. The sample carries other DNA sequences with the same CDR3. The V gene is TRBV7-7, the J gene TRBJ1-1; tentatively, D is TRBD1 (6 bases). The CDR3 has 13 residues. Per the germline V gene, CDR1 is SSHAT and CDR2 is FNYEAQ (reference sequence). The chain's CDR3 is CASSRQVGTEAFF. The DNA of the CDR3 is TGTGCTAGCAGCCGACAGGTCGGGACTGAAGCCTTCTTT.

The genes are TRBV6-5 and TRBJ1-6; D remains ambiguous. The CDR3 totals 12 residues. Germline V CDR1 and CDR2: MNHEY, SVGAGI. V was clipped by 5 bases and J by 8 bases, with 7 bases between them. DNA of the CDR3: TGTGCCAGCAGTATGATAGATTCACCCCTCCACTTT. Translating it yields CASSMIDSPLHF.

A word on this clone: An end of the junction does not agree with germline; a read error may underlie this. The same CDR3 can be traced to other DNA sequences in this sample. This sequence joins TRBV28 and TRBJ2-7; no firm D call. Germline values: CDR1 MDHEN, CDR2 SYDVKM. The CDR3 extends over 17 amino acids. The CDR3 coding sequence is TGCGCCAGCAGGCTTCTGGACGCTTCGTGGAGCTCCTACGAGCAGTACTTC. Its translation: CASRLLDASWSSYEQYF.

This clone came up a few times. The rearrangement links TRBV5-6 to TRBJ2-5; D gene uncertain. From germline, CDR1 is SGHDT and CDR2 YYEEEE. CDR3 size: 12 residues. The V gene lost 4 bases and the J gene lost 1 base, with 5 bases spanning the gap. In nucleotides, the CDR3 is TGTGCCAGCAGCCGGACCCAAGAGACCCAGTACTTC. Translating it yields CASSRTQETQYF.

The J gene is TRBJ1-1, the V gene TRBV29-1; D is possibly TRBD1 (5 bases). CDR3 length equals 13 residues. V dropped 4 bases and J dropped 7 bases, with 16 bases sitting between them. CDR1 and CDR2 (germline): SQVTM, ANQGSEA. The DNA of the CDR3 is TGCAGCGTTGTCTACACAGGTGGGGGTGAAGCTTTCTTT. Translated: CSVVYTGGGEAFF.

The gene calls are TRBV5-4 and TRBJ2-5; D perhaps matches TRBD1 (6 bases). The CDR3 contains 15 residues. V lost 1 base, J lost 3 bases, and 13 bases lay in between. Germline lookup yields CDR1 SGHNT and CDR2 YYREEE (reference sequence). In DNA form, the CDR3 reads TGTGCCAGCAGCTTGCCTGGGGGCAGGGAAGAGACCCAGTACTTC. Amino acids: CASSLPGGREETQYF.

V gene TRBV6-5 combines with J gene TRBJ2-7; perhaps TRBD1 as D (7 bases). Germline V gene sequence: CDR1 MNHEY, CDR2 SVGAGI. There are 15 residues in the CDR3. The V end was cut by 7 bases, the J end by 3 bases, with 19 bases between. The CDR3 reads CASTPPGDSGYEQYF. CDR3 nucleotides: TGTGCCAGCACCCCCCCGGGGGACAGCGGCTACGAGCAGTACTTC.

The genes are TRBV14 and TRBJ2-4; the D is unclear. Germline CDR1 SGHDN, CDR2 FVKESK. CDR3 size: 17 residues. V lost 0 bases and J lost 0, with 12 bases in between. Here the CDR3 DNA reads TGTGCCAGCAGCCAAGATCGGCAATATGGAGCCAAAAACATTCAGTACTTC. Protein sequence: CASSQDRQYGAKNIQYF.

The CDR3 DNA follows: TGTGCCAGCAGTGCACAGGGAAATAGGGTTGAAGCTTTCTTT. This gives the protein CASSAQGNRVEAFF. This sequence joins TRBV6-4 and TRBJ1-1, with TRBD1 as a possible D gene (6 bases). The CDR3 loop spans 14 amino acids. V was pared by 4 bases and J by 7 bases, with 16 bases between. Per the germline V gene, CDR1 is MRHNA and CDR2 is SNTAGT.

The chain recombines TRBV6-5 with TRBJ2-7, with 8 bases matching TRBD1. Germline CDR1 MNHEY, CDR2 SVGAGI. Trimming removed 7 bases from V and 3 bases from J; junction bases left unmatched: 8. The CDR3 is 14 residues long. The CDR3 sequence: CASTKGQASYEQYF. The CDR3 DNA follows: TGTGCCAGCACCAAGGGACAGGCGAGCTACGAGCAGTACTTC.

V usage is TRBV5-6 and J usage is TRBJ1-6; weak D call: TRBD1 (5 bases). The germline CDR1 and CDR2 sequences are SGHDT and YYEEEE. Trimming stripped 0 bases from V and 2 bases from J, with 9 bases between. The CDR3 contains 16 residues. The CDR3 DNA reads TGTGCCAGCAGCTTGGAAACAGGAACCTATAATTCACCCCTCCACTTT. Amino acids: CASSLETGTYNSPLHF.

This clone was detected once. The chain joins TRBV11-2 to TRBJ2-7, with 8 nucleotides matching TRBD1. Germline V lookup: CDR1 SGHAT, CDR2 FQNNGV. V was pared by 0 bases and J by 2 bases, with 12 bases of the junction left unmatched. The CDR3 is made up of 18 amino acids. The CDR3 DNA reads TGTGCCAGCAGCTTAGATTTTAGCTTGGGACAGGTGACCTACGAGCAGTACTTC. Protein product: CASSLDFSLGQVTYEQYF.

The chain couples TRBV30 to TRBJ2-3; 8 bases map to TRBD2. The CDR3 runs 15 residues. The germline CDR1 and CDR2 sequences are GTSNPN and SVGIG (reference sequence). The J segment lost 2 bases and the V segment lost 2 bases, leaving 6 bases of the junction unmatched. The CDR3 DNA sequence: TGTGCCTGGAGTCTCTCGACTAGCGACACAGATACGCAGTATTTT. This translates into CAWSLSTSDTDTQYF.

The chain carries TRBV7-2 and TRBJ1-3; D is undetermined. The CDR3 contains 18 residues. Germline CDR1 reads SGHTA; CDR2 reads FQGNSA. Trimming took off 2 bases at V and 0 bases at J, with 17 bases between the two ends. The CDR3 loop reads CASSLSRWGLGSGNTIYF. The CDR3 nucleotides are TGTGCCAGCAGCTTAAGTAGATGGGGTCTTGGCTCTGGAAACACCATATATTTT.

V is TRBV9 and J is TRBJ1-4; D gene uncertain. There are 13 residues in the CDR3. V was cut by 0 bases and J by 8 bases, with 8 bases left in between. CDR1 is SGDLS and CDR2 is YYNGEE in the germline V gene. The CDR3 nucleotides read TGTGCCAGCAGCGTAGGCCTCTCAGAAAAACTGTTTTTT. Residues: CASSVGLSEKLFF.

This chain links TRBV7-2 with TRBJ1-1; the D is unclear. V shed 2 bases and J shed 0 bases, with 4 bases lying between them. The CDR3 contains 13 residues. Germline V gene sequence: CDR1 SGHTA, CDR2 FQGNSA. CDR3 in DNA: TGTGCCAGCAGCTTACATATGAACACTGAAGCTTTCTTT. Translated: CASSLHMNTEAFF.

The chain has TRBV7-9 and TRBJ2-1; 10 nucleotides align to TRBD2. V shed 5 bases and J 0 bases; nucleotides not matched to a gene: 13. This CDR3 region has 19 residues. Looked up from germline, CDR1 is SEHNR and CDR2 is FQNEAQ (reference sequence). The CDR3 loop reads CASSPPASGGQSSYNEQFF. The CDR3 DNA follows: TGTGCCAGCAGCCCCCCCGCTAGCGGGGGCCAGAGCTCCTACAATGAGCAGTTCTTC.

V gene TRBV11-3 combines with J gene TRBJ2-7; D assignment may be TRBD1 or TRBD2 (5 bases each). Per germline, CDR1 SGHNT and CDR2 YENEEA. Trimming removed 8 bases at V and 0 bases at J, with 11 bases between. The CDR3 is made up of 13 amino acids. The CDR3 DNA follows: TGTGCCAGCTCCCCCGGGGCCTCCTACGAGCAGTACTTC. Encoded protein: CASSPGASYEQYF.

The rearrangement uses TRBV2 and TRBJ2-2; the D is unclear. Trimming stripped 8 bases from V and 3 bases from J, with 10 bases between. This CDR3 has 13 residues. Germline V gene sequence: CDR1 SNHLY, CDR2 FYNNEI. CDR3 sequence reads: CASGRTDTGELFF. CDR3 nucleotides: TGTGCCAGCGGACGGACGGACACCGGGGAGCTGTTTTTT.

This sequence joins TRBV5-1 and TRBJ1-2; D perhaps matches TRBD1 (6 bases). The CDR3 covers 14 residues. Germline V gives CDR1 SGHRS, CDR2 YFSETQ. Trimming left V 0 bases short and J 8 bases short, with 14 bases between. CDR3 nucleotide sequence: TGCGCCAGCAGCTTGGATTCGGGGGGCGGCGGCTACACCTTC. This gives the protein CASSLDSGGGGYTF.